A single sample gave rise to the 9 T cell receptor beta chains below, sequenced in a study of identical twins. Using its own MiXCR run on the 5' RACE reads, TCRdb lists one record per CDR3 protein. The table lists 450,000 or so distinct CDR3 sequences, 12% to 15% of them singletons. The data were also submitted as part of a second study, on yellow fever vaccine responses in identical twins.

Sequenced input: CD4+ T cells sorted from blood. The receptors derive from a woman younger than 30 in good health.

This clonotype was seen many times. The gene calls are TRBV5-1 and TRBJ1-2, with D tentatively TRBD1 (5 bases). Germline CDR1 and CDR2: SGHRS and YFSETQ. This CDR3 has 13 residues. V lost 4 bases, J lost 7 bases, and 14 bases lay in between. The CDR3 region has the DNA TGCGCCAGCAGCCTCACGACAGACCGTGGCTACACCTTC. This gives the protein CASSLTTDRGYTF.

This clonotype was observed a few times. The chain joins TRBV18 to TRBJ1-4; D is undetermined. V lost 4 bases and J lost 8, with 5 bases in between. The CDR3 totals 11 residues. CDR1 is KGHSH and CDR2 is LQKENI in the germline V gene. The chain's CDR3 is CASSLQEKLFF. The CDR3 coding sequence is TGTGCCAGCTCACTACAGGAAAAACTGTTTTTT.

This clonotype was observed a handful of times. The chain has TRBV2 and TRBJ2-3; perhaps D is TRBD1 or TRBD2 (6 bases each). Germline V gene data show CDR1 as SNHLY and CDR2 as FYNNEI. There are 15 residues in the CDR3. V was clipped by 7 bases and J by 0 bases, with 14 bases between them. The CDR3 sequence is CASNREEGSTDTQYF. CDR3 bases: TGTGCCAGCAACAGGGAGGAGGGTAGCACAGATACGCAGTATTTT.

This clonotype was found a few times. This rearrangement joins TRBV5-1 to TRBJ1-1; no clear D. The germline V gene has CDR1 SGHRS and CDR2 YFSETQ. The V end lost 2 bases, the J end lost 1 base, and 12 bases lay between the germline ends. The CDR3 is made up of 15 amino acids. The CDR3, as DNA: TGCGCCAGCAGCTTAACGGGAGACCCGAACACTGAAGCTTTCTTT. It specifies CASSLTGDPNTEAFF.

This clonotype appeared a few times. This chain links TRBV20-1 with TRBJ2-3, with D perhaps being TRBD1 or TRBD2 (6 bases each). The CDR3 is 16 residues long. The V end was cut by 3 bases, the J end by 4 bases, with 20 bases between. Germline loops: CDR1 DFQATT, CDR2 SNEGSKA (reference sequence). The CDR3 nucleotides read TGCAGTGCTAGTCTTGGGACTCGGTGGGGGCCAGATACGCAGTATTTT. Its protein is CSASLGTRWGPDTQYF.

This clonotype has more than one count but fewer than ten. The rearrangement uses TRBV11-2 and TRBJ2-7; D is ambiguous. This CDR3 has 18 amino acids. Trimming left V 1 base short and J 3 bases short, with 22 bases between. From germline, CDR1 is SGHAT and CDR2 FQNNGV. The CDR3 region is CASSLVVVPSHTDYEQYF. The CDR3 DNA is TGTGCCAGCAGCTTAGTAGTAGTGCCATCTCACACGGACTACGAGCAGTACTTC.

This clonotype turned up a few times. The chain employs TRBV7-8 and TRBJ2-1, with D unclear. The ends were cut back, 5 bases at V and 7 bases at J, with 15 bases in the middle. From germline, CDR1 is SGHVS and CDR2 FQNEAQ. The CDR3 extends over 14 amino acids. The CDR3 coding sequence is TGTGCCAGCAGCACCCGACGGGTGGGGAATGAGCAGTTCTTC. Protein: CASSTRRVGNEQFF.

This clonotype has only a few counts. This chain joins TRBV6-1 and TRBJ1-3; no clear D gene. The V and J ends lost 3 bases and 0 bases respectively, with 3 bases between them. This CDR3 is built from 13 residues. The germline CDR1 and CDR2 sequences are MNHNS and SASEGT. The CDR3 sequence is CASSESSGNTIYF. Here the CDR3 DNA reads TGTGCCAGCAGTGAGAGCTCTGGAAACACCATATATTTT.

This clonotype was counted a few times. The chain is built from TRBV3-1 and TRBJ2-1, with 8 nucleotides matching TRBD1. The CDR3 is 15 amino acids. The V and J ends lost 4 bases and 7 bases, in that order; junction bases with no gene match: 9. CDR1 is LGHDT, CDR2 YNNKEL, per germline (reference sequence). DNA of the CDR3: TGTGCCAGCAGCCTTTACAGGGGGGATTTGAATGAGCAGTTCTTC. Translating it yields CASSLYRGDLNEQFF.